A selection of T cell receptor beta chains follows, all from one sample in a study of shared T cell receptors in the human thymus. The data were produced by immunoSEQ multiplex PCR, yet TCRdb's version contains in-frame clones alone and is incomplete. Altogether 700,000 or so clones are present, 70% to 90% being singletons, with the ten largest covering over 0.008%. These sequences were also reported in another study, on human thymus T cells.

The specimen was thymocytes. Receptors originate from a girl less than two years old with a congenital heart defect. Both conserved end residues are part of each CDR3. A D gene is named only where the DNA matches it firmly. Clone size, where shown, is once, few, many, or a class for clones that have expanded.

CDR3nt: TGTGCCAGCAGGGGAGGTCAGGGAGCGGCCACCACCACAGATACGCAGTATTTT
CDR3aa: CASRGGQGAATTTDTQYF
abundance: -
v_gene: TRBV7-9
j_gene: TRBJ2-3
d_gene: -

CDR3nt: TGTGCCGTGGGCAGGGGACCTGGGGCCAACGTCCTGACTTTC
CDR3aa: CAVGRGPGANVLTF
abundance: -
v_gene: TRBV6-1
j_gene: TRBJ2-6
d_gene: -

CDR3nt: TGCGCCAGCAGCCAAGATGAGGGACAGGGGATCCCCTACGAGCAGTACTTC
CDR3aa: CASSQDEGQGIPYEQYF
abundance: -
v_gene: TRBV4-1
j_gene: TRBJ2-7
d_gene: TRBD1

CDR3nt: TGTGCCAGCAGCTTAGGGACGGGGGGCAGTATGAACACTGAAGCTTTCTTT
CDR3aa: CASSLGTGGSMNTEAFF
abundance: -
v_gene: TRBV7-6
j_gene: TRBJ1-1
d_gene: -

CDR3nt: TGTGCCGGTGGGCAGGGGATTCGAGAGACCCAGTACTTC
CDR3aa: CAGGQGIRETQYF
abundance: -
v_gene: TRBV6-1
j_gene: TRBJ2-5
d_gene: -

CDR3nt: TGTGCCAGCAGACCCACGGGGGGGAATGAGCAGTTCTTC
CDR3aa: CASRPTGGNEQFF
abundance: -
v_gene: TRBV18
j_gene: TRBJ2-1
d_gene: TRBD2

CDR3nt: TGTGCCAGCACACAGGGGAGCAATCAGCCCCAGCATTTT
CDR3aa: CASTQGSNQPQHF
abundance: few
v_gene: TRBV2
j_gene: TRBJ1-5
d_gene: TRBD1

CDR3nt: TGCGCCAGCAGCTTCGGGGAGTACACTGAAGCTTTCTTT
CDR3aa: CASSFGEYTEAFF
abundance: -
v_gene: TRBV5-1
j_gene: TRBJ1-1
d_gene: -

CDR3nt: TGTGCCACCCCGGGGGTACGGTTCTATGGCTACACCTTC
CDR3aa: CATPGVRFYGYTF
abundance: -
v_gene: TRBV6-1
j_gene: TRBJ1-2
d_gene: -

CDR3nt: TGTGCCAGCAGAGGCGACAGGGGGCCTGGCTATGGCTACACCTTC
CDR3aa: CASRGDRGPGYGYTF
abundance: -
v_gene: TRBV6-6
j_gene: TRBJ1-2
d_gene: TRBD1

CDR3nt: TGTGCCAGCAGGGACAGGGGGCCGTACACTGAAGCTTTCTTT
CDR3aa: CASRDRGPYTEAFF
abundance: once
v_gene: TRBV6-1
j_gene: TRBJ1-1
d_gene: TRBD1

CDR3nt: TGTGCCAGCAGCGTGGCCACTGGACGGGGGAACTATGGCTACACCTTC
CDR3aa: CASSVATGRGNYGYTF
abundance: -
v_gene: TRBV9
j_gene: TRBJ1-2
d_gene: -

CDR3nt: TGTGCCAGCAGCCCGAGGGTGGCCGGGGAGCTGTTTTTT
CDR3aa: CASSPRVAGELFF
abundance: -
v_gene: TRBV7-8
j_gene: TRBJ2-2
d_gene: -

CDR3nt: TGTGCCAGCAGTGAAGGATGGGGGGGGCGCAGCTATGGCTACACCTTC
CDR3aa: CASSEGWGGRSYGYTF
abundance: -
v_gene: TRBV6-1
j_gene: TRBJ1-2
d_gene: -

CDR3nt: TGTGCCAGCAGTGAACCCACAACAAAAATGAACACTGAAGCTTTCTTT
CDR3aa: CASSEPTTKMNTEAFF
abundance: -
v_gene: TRBV6-1
j_gene: TRBJ1-1
d_gene: -

CDR3nt: TGTGCCAGCAGCTTAAATTCTGGGCTTCTCTATGGCTACACCTTC
CDR3aa: CASSLNSGLLYGYTF
abundance: -
v_gene: TRBV7-2
j_gene: TRBJ1-2
d_gene: -

CDR3nt: TGCGCCAGCAGCTCCCCGGGACAGGGTACCTACGAGCAGTACTTC
CDR3aa: CASSSPGQGTYEQYF
abundance: -
v_gene: TRBV5-1
j_gene: TRBJ2-7
d_gene: TRBD1

CDR3nt: TGTGCCAGCAGCTTAGTCCGGGCAGGGAGGGCAATTTCACCCCTCCACTTT
CDR3aa: CASSLVRAGRAISPLHF
abundance: -
v_gene: TRBV7-9
j_gene: TRBJ1-6
d_gene: -

CDR3nt: TGTGCCAGCAGCCAAGATGGGAGGGGGAGGAACACTGAAGCTTTCTTT
CDR3aa: CASSQDGRGRNTEAFF
abundance: once
v_gene: TRBV14
j_gene: TRBJ1-1
d_gene: -

CDR3nt: TGTGCCATCAGTCTAGCGGGGAGAGATACGCAGTATTTT
CDR3aa: CAISLAGRDTQYF
abundance: -
v_gene: TRBV10-3
j_gene: TRBJ2-3
d_gene: TRBD2

CDR3nt: TGTGCCAGCAGTGAAAGCCCTGACAGTAGCAATCAGCCCCAGCATTTT
CDR3aa: CASSESPDSSNQPQHF
abundance: -
v_gene: TRBV6-1
j_gene: TRBJ1-5
d_gene: -

CDR3nt: TGTGCCAGCAGCCACACACAGGGGAAGGGGGCCTACGAGCAGTACTTC
CDR3aa: CASSHTQGKGAYEQYF
abundance: -
v_gene: TRBV7-8
j_gene: TRBJ2-7
d_gene: TRBD1

CDR3nt: TGTGCCAGCAGTACCCACGCGTGGGACAGACAAGAGACCCAGTACTTC
CDR3aa: CASSTHAWDRQETQYF
abundance: -
v_gene: TRBV25-1
j_gene: TRBJ2-5
d_gene: TRBD1

CDR3nt: TGTGCCAGCAGCGTAATCCATAGGGGGAGTCCGATCCATCCCTCTGGGGCCAACGTCCTGACTTTC
CDR3aa: CASSVIHRGSPIHPSGANVLTF
abundance: once
v_gene: TRBV9
j_gene: TRBJ2-6
d_gene: -

CDR3nt: TGCGCCAGCAGCTTTGCAGGGGCCGGGGAGCTGTTTTTT
CDR3aa: CASSFAGAGELFF
abundance: -
v_gene: TRBV5-1
j_gene: TRBJ2-2
d_gene: -

CDR3nt: TGTGCCAGCAGCCCGCCGGGACAAATGAACACTGAAGCTTTCTTT
CDR3aa: CASSPPGQMNTEAFF
abundance: few
v_gene: TRBV7-9
j_gene: TRBJ1-1
d_gene: -

CDR3nt: TGTGCCAGCAGCGTAAACCACCGCCAGGGCGACTATGGCTACACCTTC
CDR3aa: CASSVNHRQGDYGYTF
abundance: -
v_gene: TRBV9
j_gene: TRBJ1-2
d_gene: -

CDR3nt: TGCGCCAGCAGCTTGGGGACAACCTACGAGCAGTACTTC
CDR3aa: CASSLGTTYEQYF
abundance: -
v_gene: TRBV5-1
j_gene: TRBJ2-7
d_gene: -

CDR3nt: TGTGCCAGCAGCCCCTGGCAGGGAAGGAACACAGATACGCAGTATTTT
CDR3aa: CASSPWQGRNTDTQYF
abundance: few
v_gene: TRBV7-6
j_gene: TRBJ2-3
d_gene: -

CDR3nt: TGTGCCAGCAGCGCAACAGAATCTGGAAACACCATATATTTT
CDR3aa: CASSATESGNTIYF
abundance: -
v_gene: TRBV9
j_gene: TRBJ1-3
d_gene: -

CDR3nt: TGTGCCAGCAGCTTAGAGCAAGATACTGAAGCTTTCTTT
CDR3aa: CASSLEQDTEAFF
abundance: -
v_gene: TRBV7-9
j_gene: TRBJ1-1
d_gene: -

CDR3nt: TGCAGCGTTGAATTCGGACAGTACAATGAGCAGTTCTTC
CDR3aa: CSVEFGQYNEQFF
abundance: -
v_gene: TRBV29-1
j_gene: TRBJ2-1
d_gene: -

CDR3nt: TGTGCCAGCAGTTCTGGACAGGGGCTACAGTATTTT
CDR3aa: CASSSGQGLQYF
abundance: -
v_gene: TRBV27
j_gene: TRBJ2-3
d_gene: TRBD1